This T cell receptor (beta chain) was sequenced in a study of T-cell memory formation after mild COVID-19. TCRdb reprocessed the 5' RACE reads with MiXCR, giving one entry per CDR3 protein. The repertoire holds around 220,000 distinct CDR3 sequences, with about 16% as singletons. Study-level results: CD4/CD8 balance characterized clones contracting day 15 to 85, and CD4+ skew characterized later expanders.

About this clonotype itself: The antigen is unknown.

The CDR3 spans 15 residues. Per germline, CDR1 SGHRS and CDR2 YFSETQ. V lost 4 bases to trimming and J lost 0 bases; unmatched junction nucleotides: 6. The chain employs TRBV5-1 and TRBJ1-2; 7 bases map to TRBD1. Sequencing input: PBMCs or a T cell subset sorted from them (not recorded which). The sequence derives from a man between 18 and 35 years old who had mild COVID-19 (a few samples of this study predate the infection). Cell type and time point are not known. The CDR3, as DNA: TGCGCCAGCAGCCCCGACAGGGACGCTAACTATGGCTACACCTTC. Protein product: CASSPDRDANYGYTF.